This T cell receptor beta chain was documented in a study of T-cell reconstitution after alpha-beta-depleted transplantation in children. This clonotype was seen ten or more times. The TCRbeta library incorporated unique molecular identifiers. In TCRdb, the PCR reads were re-called with MiXCR into one record per CDR3 protein. The sample contains roughly 190,000 distinct CDR3 sequences, 13% to 15% of which appear only once. The CDR3 sequence is 13 residues long. Germline lookup yields CDR1 ENHRY and CDR2 SYGVKD. V was cut by 2 bases and J by 6 bases, with 11 bases left in between. The chain employs TRBV10-3 and TRBJ2-7, with D unresolved. The material sequenced was PBMCs from the stem cell graft donor, taken from the stem cell graft. This clonotype was obtained from a human donor who donated a stem cell graft to a child with acute lymphoblastic leukemia. CDR3 in DNA: TGTGCCATCAGTGAGGTAGGGCTAGGCGAGCAGTACTTC. Its translation is CAISEVGLGEQYF.